Reported below is one T cell receptor (beta chain). The CDR3 sequence is 14 residues long. Trimming at V came to 8 bases and at J to 5 bases, leaving 4 bases not matched to a gene. Germline V gives CDR1 SGHTA, CDR2 FQGNSA. This sample stems from a study of blood T cell repertoires in COVID-19. Background on the study: The study drew acute and convalescent COVID-19 samples from the United States, Italy and Spain. T cells, B-cell-depleted T cells, or PBMCs supplied cDNA or gDNA.

Original processing methods: Reference gene primer amplification gave estimated nucleated cell counts. The assay was immunoSEQ multiplex PCR, and TCRdb's table has in-frame clones only and misses some. The DNA gave D and trimming, while V, J and clone size come from that table. The sample shows roughly 430,000 clones, approximately 90% of them seen only once. Clinical histories supplied by participants themselves formed the basis of cohort assignment. Material: PBMCs or T cells enriched from blood (not recorded which). This sequence originates from a woman younger than 30 who had been exposed to COVID-19. This rearrangement joins TRBV7-2 to TRBJ2-2, with TRBD1 identical over 11 bases. Here the CDR3 DNA reads TGTGCCAGCGGACGGGACAGGGGGACCGGGGAGCTGTTTTTT. It encodes CASGRDRGTGELFF.